The clone carrying this T cell receptor beta chain was counted once. The data are from a study of T cells after yellow fever vaccination. One entry per CDR3 protein, called by TCRdb with MiXCR from the 5' RACE reads. The sample consists of some 400,000 distinct CDR3 sequences, around 20% of them appearing once. This clonotype originated in a man between 18 and 35 years old who received the YFV17D yellow fever vaccine. Sequenced material: PBMCs, taken before the yellow fever booster vaccination.

Written as DNA, the CDR3 is TGTGCCAGCAGCTCGACCACCGGGGAGCTGTTTTTT. Amino acids: CASSSTTGELFF. The chain joins TRBV11-3 to TRBJ2-2; D unclear. V lost 4 bases and J 4 bases, leaving 4 bases between the germline ends. The CDR3 runs 12 residues. The germline V gene encodes CDR1 SGHNT and CDR2 YENEEA.